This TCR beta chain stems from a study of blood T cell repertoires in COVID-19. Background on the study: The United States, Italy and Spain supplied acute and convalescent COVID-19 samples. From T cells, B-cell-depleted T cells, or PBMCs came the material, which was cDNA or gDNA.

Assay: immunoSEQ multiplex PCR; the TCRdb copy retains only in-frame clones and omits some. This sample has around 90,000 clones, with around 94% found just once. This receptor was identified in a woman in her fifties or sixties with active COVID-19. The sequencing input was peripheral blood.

CDR3 region: CASSLANGETQYF. The CDR3 nucleotides are TGCGCCAGCAGCTTGGCGAATGGCGAGACCCAGTACTTC. This chain links TRBV5-1 with TRBJ2-5; D unresolved. The CDR3 is 13 amino acids. The germline V gene encodes CDR1 SGHRS and CDR2 YFSETQ. With 0 bases removed from V and 5 bases from J, the gap between germline ends came to 8 bases.